This T cell receptor beta chain stems from a study of beta chain features in type 1 diabetes. Study-wide points: Naive, central memory and Treg TCRB repertoires seemed to resemble each other more closely in patients than they did in healthy donors. Type 1 diabetes patients had TCRB CDR3s that were shorter (moderately but significantly so) in all four CD4+ subsets.

Expressed TCRB transcripts were sequenced, since all the RNA that had been isolated was reverse transcribed. The data were produced by immunoSEQ multiplex PCR, yet TCRdb's version contains in-frame clones alone and is incomplete. Of 120,000 or so clones listed, 16% are singletons. The CDR3 consists of 12 residues. This clone was seen a handful of times. Antigen specificity is unknown. The sample taken for sequencing was central memory CD4+ T cells from blood. The genes are TRBV12-1 and TRBJ1-5; TRBD1, the D gene given by the table, was not confirmed from the DNA. TRBV12-1 corresponds to a pseudogene. The receptor was isolated from a man younger than 45 with type 1 diabetes. In nucleotides, the CDR3 is TGTGCCAGCAGCCTTTGCCAGCAGCCCCAGCATTTT. This encodes CASSLCQQPQHF.